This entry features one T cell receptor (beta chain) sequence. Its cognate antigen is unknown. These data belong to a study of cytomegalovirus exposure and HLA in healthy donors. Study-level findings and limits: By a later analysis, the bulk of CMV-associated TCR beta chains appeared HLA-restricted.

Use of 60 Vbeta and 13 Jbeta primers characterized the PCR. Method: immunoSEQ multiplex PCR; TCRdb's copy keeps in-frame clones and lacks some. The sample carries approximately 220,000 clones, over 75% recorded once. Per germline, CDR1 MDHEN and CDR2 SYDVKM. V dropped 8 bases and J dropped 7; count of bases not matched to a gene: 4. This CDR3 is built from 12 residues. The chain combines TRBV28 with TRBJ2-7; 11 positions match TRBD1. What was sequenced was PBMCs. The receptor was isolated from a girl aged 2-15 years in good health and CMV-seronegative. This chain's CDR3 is CASRDRGGEQYF. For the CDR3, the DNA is TGTGCCAGCCGGGACAGGGGGGGGGAGCAGTACTTC.